A single sample is the source of the 12 T cell receptor beta chains below, sequenced in a study of cytomegalovirus exposure and HLA in healthy donors. Generated by immunoSEQ multiplex PCR, the TCRdb table keeps only in-frame clones and is missing some. The data contain about 150,000 clones, about nine tenths of them seen just once; the ten biggest clones take up 4.5%. The specimen was PBMCs. These receptors all stem from a young man in good health and CMV-seropositive.

The chain uses TRBV19 and TRBJ2-3; D unclear. Per the germline V gene, CDR1 is LNHDA and CDR2 is SQIVND (reference sequence). CDR3 length: 13 amino acids. Trimming left V 5 bases short and J 1 base short, with 7 bases between. This CDR3 reads CASSRLGTDTQYF. The CDR3 DNA reads as TGTGCCAGTAGTCGACTTGGCACAGATACGCAGTATTTT.

The chain recombines TRBV10-3 with TRBJ2-1; possibly TRBD1 for D (6 bases). The CDR3 covers 15 residues. V gave up 2 bases and J gave up 6 bases, with 14 bases separating them. Germline assignment: CDR1 ENHRY and CDR2 SYGVKD. CDR3 sequence reads: CAISEARGSGNEQFF. DNA of the CDR3: TGTGCCATCAGTGAGGCCAGGGGAAGTGGCAATGAGCAGTTCTTC.

This chain connects TRBV19 to TRBJ1-3, with a tentative D call TRBD1 (5 bases). CDR3 size: 13 residues. The germline V and J ends were trimmed by 7 bases and 0 bases, with 7 bases remaining between them. From germline, CDR1 is LNHDA and CDR2 SQIVND (reference sequence). The DNA of the CDR3 is TGTGCCAGTAACGGGGGCTCTGGAAACACCATATATTTT. This encodes CASNGGSGNTIYF. The variable domain in full, with the rest retrieved from reference TRBV19 and TRBJ1-3, is DGGITQSPKYLFRKEGQNVTLSCEQNLNHDAMYWYRQDPGQGLRLIYYSQIVNDFQKGDIAEGYSVSREKKESFPLTVTSAQKNPTAFYLCASNGGSGNTIYFGEGSWLTVV.

The chain has TRBV5-1 and TRBJ1-6; D is possibly TRBD1 (5 bases). The CDR3 has 16 amino acids. Germline values: CDR1 SGHRS, CDR2 YFSETQ. V dropped 4 bases and J dropped 2 bases, with 13 bases sitting between them. The CDR3 sequence: CASSPTVVAYNSPLHF. CDR3 coding DNA: TGCGCCAGCAGCCCGACAGTAGTAGCCTATAATTCACCCCTCCACTTT.

This chain connects TRBV6-5 to TRBJ1-1, with D uncertain. Germline V gene data show CDR1 as MNHEY and CDR2 as SVGAGI. This CDR3 contains 12 residues. The V end lost 6 bases, the J end lost 7 bases, and 12 bases lay between the germline ends. CDR3 sequence reads: CASSLGRGEAFF. Written as DNA, the CDR3 is TGTGCCAGCAGCCTAGGACGGGGTGAAGCTTTCTTT.

The gene calls are TRBV6-5 and TRBJ1-2; D possibly corresponds to TRBD1 (6 bases). The germline CDR1 and CDR2 sequences are MNHEY and SVGAGI. Trimming removed 3 bases from V and 7 bases from J, with 15 bases in between. This CDR3 has 14 amino acids. The CDR3 protein is CASSYRGLTSGYTF. The CDR3 DNA reads as TGTGCCAGCAGTTATAGGGGGTTAACTAGTGGCTACACCTTC.

This rearrangement joins TRBV18 to TRBJ1-1, with no clear D. V lost 3 bases and J 3 bases, leaving 11 bases between the germline ends. Germline V gene lookup returns CDR1 KGHSH and CDR2 LQKENI. CDR3 length: 14 residues. The CDR3, as DNA: TGTGCCAGCTCACCTGGTGCGGGAGACACTGAAGCTTTCTTT. The encoded protein is CASSPGAGDTEAFF.

This clone was picked up a small number of times. The rearrangement uses TRBV6-1 and TRBJ1-1, with D possibly TRBD1 on 5 matching bases. CDR3 size: 15 residues. V shed 0 bases and J shed 1 base, with 9 bases lying between them. CDR1 and CDR2 from the germline V gene are MNHNS and SASEGT. The CDR3 region has the DNA TGTGCCAGCAGTGAAGCCCTAGGACAGAACACTGAAGCTTTCTTT. It translates to CASSEALGQNTEAFF.

The chain has TRBV6-4 and TRBJ2-3; D is perhaps TRBD1 (6 bases). This CDR3 spans 14 amino acids. CDR1 is MRHNA, CDR2 SNTAGT, per germline. V lost 6 bases and J 1 base, leaving 11 bases between the germline ends. This CDR3 reads CASSLTGGTDTQYF. The CDR3 coding sequence is TGTGCCAGCAGCCTGACAGGCGGCACAGATACGCAGTATTTT.

CDR3 DNA sequence: TGTGCCAGCACCCTGACAGGGGAATTCAATCAGCCCCAGCATTTT. This encodes CASTLTGEFNQPQHF. The chain combines TRBV28 with TRBJ1-5; 8 nucleotides line up with TRBD1. V lost 7 bases and J lost 3; bases outside the gene matches: 8. The CDR3 length is 15 residues. The germline gives CDR1 MDHEN, CDR2 SYDVKM.

The chain employs TRBV4-1 and TRBJ1-2, with D possibly being TRBD1 (6 bases). Germline CDR1 reads MGHRA; CDR2 reads YSYEKL. The CDR3 sequence is 16 residues long. V was clipped by 0 bases and J by 8 bases, with 19 bases between them. The CDR3 DNA reads TGCGCCAGCAGCCAAGAAGGCTCGGGGATCCAGGGGGGCTACACCTTC. Its translation: CASSQEGSGIQGGYTF.

The V gene is TRBV2, the J gene TRBJ1-1; perhaps TRBD1 as D (5 bases). Germline CDR1 SNHLY, CDR2 FYNNEI. The CDR3 consists of 14 residues. With 5 bases removed from V and 1 base from J, the gap between germline ends came to 11 bases. CDR3 nucleotides: TGTGCCAGCAGTCTCAGACAGACGAACACTGAAGCTTTCTTT. It specifies CASSLRQTNTEAFF. Combining the CDR3 with reference TRBV2 and TRBJ1-1 gives the whole variable domain EPEVTQTPSHQVTQMGQEVILRCVPISNHLYFYWYRQILGQKVEFLVSFYNNEISEKSEIFDDQFSVERPDGSNFTLKIRSTKLEDSAMYFCASSLRQTNTEAFFGQGTRLTVV.